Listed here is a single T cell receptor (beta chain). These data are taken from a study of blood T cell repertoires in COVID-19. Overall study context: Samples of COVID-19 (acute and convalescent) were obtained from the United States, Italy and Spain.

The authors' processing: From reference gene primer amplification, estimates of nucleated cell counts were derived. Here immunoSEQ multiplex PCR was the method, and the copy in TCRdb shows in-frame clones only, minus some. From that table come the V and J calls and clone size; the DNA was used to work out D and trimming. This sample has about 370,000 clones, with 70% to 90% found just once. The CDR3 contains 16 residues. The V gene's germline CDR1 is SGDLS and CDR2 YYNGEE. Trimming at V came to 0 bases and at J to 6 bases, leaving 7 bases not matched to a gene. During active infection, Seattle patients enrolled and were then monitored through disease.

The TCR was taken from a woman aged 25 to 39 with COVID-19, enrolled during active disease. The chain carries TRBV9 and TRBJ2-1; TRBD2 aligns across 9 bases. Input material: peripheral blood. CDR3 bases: TGTGCCAGCAGCGTAGTGAGCCTAGCGGGAATCAATGAGCAGTTCTTC. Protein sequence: CASSVVSLAGINEQFF.